The rows below give T cell receptor beta chains drawn from one sample of a study of shared clonotypes between healthy human individuals. The data were produced by immunoSEQ multiplex PCR, yet TCRdb's version contains in-frame clones alone and is incomplete. The table records about 1,900,000 clones, about 95% of them present only once. Material for sequencing was naive CD8+ T cells sorted from blood. These receptors all come from a young man in good health. Both conserved end residues are part of each CDR3.

TRBV7-9	TRBJ1-4	CASSLAGGEKLFF
TRBV27	TRBJ2-3	CASSSISGGEQETQYF
TRBV6-5	TRBJ2-3	CASSTASGVSDTQYF
TRBV7-6	TRBJ2-7	CASSPIVVPQGEQYF
TRBV30	TRBJ2-7	CAWSVGLKANEQYF
TRBV11-2	TRBJ2-7	CASSWGRFYEQYF
TRBV2	TRBJ2-3	CASSSSRDLSHTQYF
TRBV29-1	TRBJ2-7	CSAGGNSYEQYF
TRBV27	TRBJ1-2	CASSLSGGPYGYTF
TRBV4-1	TRBJ2-3	CASVELAGGTDTQYF
TRBV11-2	TRBJ2-1	CASSLGTGYEQFF
TRBV28	TRBJ1-5	CASRPGTGIQPQHF
TRBV4-3	TRBJ2-2	CASRVGRVTGELFF
TRBV10-3	TRBJ1-2	CAISESFGDYGYTF
TRBV13	TRBJ2-3	CASSSVMLQSTDTQYF
TRBV27	TRBJ1-5	CASSLMGVSNQPQHF
TRBV10-3	TRBJ2-1	CAISESSFGDEQFF
TRBV9	TRBJ2-5	CASSSGRQETQYF
TRBV11-3	TRBJ2-2	CASSPGTTGELFF
TRBV12-5	TRBJ1-5	CASGLGNQPQHF
TRBV4-3	TRBJ2-1	CASSQGPGNEQFF
TRBV7-9	TRBJ2-5	CASSLLGSQETQYF
TRBV7-2	TRBJ2-7	CASSLVDEWDEQYF
TRBV7-9	TRBJ1-1	CASSGGQGKTEAFF
TRBV7-9	TRBJ2-5	CASSLLAGGPQETQYF
TRBV9	TRBJ1-2	CASSVARTGYYGYTF
TRBV5-6	TRBJ1-1	CASSLEGNTEAFF
TRBV29-1	TRBJ2-7	CSVDDGTSPTYEQYF
TRBV9	TRBJ1-4	CASSVGDSGRDEKLFF
TRBV2	TRBJ1-2	CASSGQGVRYGYTF
TRBV4-3	TRBJ2-2	CASSPVIDAGELFF
TRBV11-2	TRBJ2-1	CASSLVSGSGYNEQFF
TRBV5-1	TRBJ2-7	CASSYLGRGEQYF
TRBV20-1	TRBJ2-7	CSAREVGVQYF
TRBV7-9	TRBJ1-2	CASSLGQAAYGYTF
TRBV15	TRBJ1-5	CATSRDLGTGGNQPQHF
TRBV4-1	TRBJ2-5	CASSQESYLQETQYF